Here is one TCR beta chain with its context. As yet, its antigen is unknown. Libraries of TCR beta were made from around 1.8 micrograms of genomic DNA that came from cryopreserved PBMCs. Generated by immunoSEQ multiplex PCR, the TCRdb table keeps only in-frame clones and is missing some. The sample has approximately 100,000 clones; 58% are singletons. These data come from a study of cytotoxic CD8 clonotypes in ibrutinib-treated CLL. About the study: Mean values per sample were around 250,000 productive templates and 98,000 or so productive rearrangements. Whole-study findings and limits: At ibrutinib response, clonality increased, and at progression it declined back toward baseline. Baseline levels of clonality went above those of age-matched healthy donors and moved with circulating CD8+ T-cell counts.

Trimming shortened V by 6 bases and J by 0 bases, and 11 bases separated the two germline ends. Germline V lookup: CDR1 SNHLY, CDR2 FYNNEI. The CDR3 has 14 residues. The sequence derives from a human donor with chronic lymphocytic leukemia. The chain recombines TRBV2 with TRBJ1-2, with D uncertain. Source: PBMCs, taken after 24 months of ibrutinib treatment. DNA for the CDR3: TGTGCCAGCAGCCCGACGGATCCTAACTATGGCTACACCTTC. This sequence encodes CASSPTDPNYGYTF.